The entry below gives a single T cell receptor (beta chain) sequence along with its context. This may arise from a read error, as a much more abundant clone is one base away. These data originate in a study of tumor-infiltrating lymphocytes in primary liver carcinoma. Germline DNA was also extracted, and blood RNA derived from unsorted whole blood. No patient had received treatment, and all had chronic HBV infection. The CDR3 covers 13 residues. In germline, CDR1 is MNHNY, CDR2 SVGAGI (reference sequence). TCR beta cDNA was reverse-transcribed from 500 to 550 ng of total RNA. The reaction used a constant-region primer and ProtoScript II reverse transcriptase. Nested multiplex PCR, run for three rounds with slightly modified ARM-PCR, yielded TCR beta libraries. Running around 9 cycles apiece, the first two PCR rounds relied on TRBV1-TRBV30 forward primers together with a C-beta reverse primer. MiXCR, run by TCRdb on the multiplex PCR reads, gives a single entry per CDR3 protein. The sample has around 170,000 distinct CDR3 sequences; about 55% are singletons.

Material for sequencing was peripheral blood. The sequence was collected from a man aged 35 to 55 with primary liver carcinoma and hepatitis B virus infection. This chain links TRBV6-6 with TRBJ1-6, with a tentative D call TRBD1 (6 bases). The DNA of the CDR3 is TGTACCAGCAGTGCAGGGGACGATTCACCCCTCCACTTT. Amino acids: CTSSAGDDSPLHF.